This TCR beta chain was retrieved from a study of shared clonotypes between healthy human individuals. The repertoire was sequenced with immunoSEQ multiplex PCR; TCRdb's copy has only in-frame clones and lacks some. The sample consists of about 2.4 million clones, over 85% of them appearing once. In the case of this clone: Other nucleotide sequences from this sample produce the same CDR3.

The CDR3 spans 14 residues. After removal of 4 bases from V and 4 bases from J, the junction contained 4 bases not matched to a gene. The germline CDR1 and CDR2 sequences are SGHNT and YYREEE (reference sequence). The V and J genes are TRBV5-4 and TRBJ2-3, with 9 bases fitting TRBD1. The sample was naive CD4+ T cells sorted from blood. The subset here: CD45RA+ positively selected. This clonotype was obtained from a man between 18 and 29 years old in good health. The CDR3 coding sequence is TGTGCCAGCAGCCCGGGACAGGGCCCAGATACGCAGTATTTT. Its translation is CASSPGQGPDTQYF.